Listed here are 5 T cell receptor beta chains from one sample, sequenced in a study of blood T cell repertoires in COVID-19. Data came from immunoSEQ multiplex PCR; TCRdb stores just in-frame clones and leaves some out. The table has just over 350,000 clones, roughly 87% seen once. Sequences were obtained from PBMCs or T cells enriched from blood (not recorded which). These receptors were obtained from a woman aged 25 to 39 who had recovered from COVID-19.

V is TRBV10-3 and J is TRBJ1-5; the D gene is possibly TRBD1 (5 bases). CDR1 and CDR2 (germline): ENHRY, SYGVKD. There are 15 residues in the CDR3. Trimming pared 4 bases from V and 6 bases from J, leaving 16 bases between. The CDR3 DNA is TGTGCCATCAGTGCCCACAAGGGGCAGGGTCAGCCCCAGCATTTT. Translation: CAISAHKGQGQPQHF.

The CDR3: CASSHREAGGDEQYF. The CDR3 DNA follows: TGTGCCAGCAGCCACCGCGAAGCGGGAGGTGACGAGCAGTACTTC. V gene TRBV3-1 (or the pseudogene TRBV3-2) combines with J gene TRBJ2-7; TRBD2 agrees at 9 bases. The CDR3 has 15 amino acids. The V gene's germline CDR1 is LGHDT and CDR2 YNNKEL (reference sequence). Trimming took 3 bases from V and 5 from J; bases not matched to a gene: 8.

The genes are TRBV4-1 and TRBJ2-7; D gene uncertain. The length of the CDR3 is 15 residues. Germline CDR1 MGHRA, CDR2 YSYEKL. Trimming removed 2 bases from V and 0 bases from J, with 11 bases in between. CDR3 DNA sequence: TGCGCCAGCAGCCAATCTCAGGTGGACTCCTACGAGCAGTACTTC. Translation gives CASSQSQVDSYEQYF.

With respect to this clone: At the DNA level, this CDR3 is encoded by other sequences in the same sample as well. This chain uses TRBV5-4 with TRBJ2-7; the D gene is possibly TRBD1 (5 bases). Deletions cut 1 base from V and 3 bases from J, with 8 bases between. Germline CDR1 reads SGHNT; CDR2 reads YYREEE (reference sequence). This CDR3 spans 13 amino acids. The CDR3 protein is CASSLQGSYEQYF. In nucleotides, the CDR3 is TGTGCCAGCAGCTTGCAGGGAAGCTACGAGCAGTACTTC.

The chain carries TRBV25-1 and TRBJ1-1; the D is unclear. This CDR3 is 11 amino acids long. Trimming cost V 10 bases and J 6 bases, with 12 bases left between them. Germline V lookup: CDR1 MGHDK, CDR2 SYGVNS. The CDR3 DNA reads as TGTGCCACCGGGGAAGGGCCTGAAGCTTTCTTT. It specifies CATGEGPEAFF. Full variable domain (rest looked up from reference TRBV25-1 and TRBJ1-1): EADIYQTPRYLVIGTGKKITLECSQTMGHDKMYWYQQDPGMELHLIHYSYGVNSTEKGDLSSESTVSRIRTEHFPLTLESARPSHTSQYLCATGEGPEAFFGQGTRLTVV.